These 17 T cell receptor beta chains share one sample of origin, sequenced in a study of metastatic and nonmetastatic thyroid tumors. Thyroid surgery was performed in patients who had received no treatment beforehand. TCRdb reprocessed the PCR reads using MiXCR. In the table there are some 35,000 clones, about 31% of which are singletons. Sequencing was carried out using blood. These TCRs come from a female donor with papillary thyroid cancer or a benign thyroid nodule (not recorded which). Some clones in this sample may be carry-over from other donors' samples.

The sample holds many counts of this clone. A read error may be the cause here, since a much bigger clone is one base away. The V call is TRBV6-2 or TRBV6-3, the J call TRBJ2-7; 8 positions agree with TRBD2. Germline V gene lookup returns CDR1 MNHEY and CDR2 SVGEGT. The CDR3 sequence is 18 residues long. The CDR3 loop reads CVSSYQPSGLDPFYEQYF. CDR3 coding DNA: TGTGTCAGCAGTTACCAACCTAGCGGGTTGGACCCGTTCTACGAGCAGTACTTC.

The chain uses TRBV30 and TRBJ1-1; tentatively, D is TRBD1 (5 bases). The CDR3 loop spans 15 amino acids. The germline V and J ends were trimmed by 1 base and 1 base, with 13 bases remaining between them. CDR1 is GTSNPN and CDR2 is SVGIG in the germline V gene (reference sequence). The CDR3 bases are TGTGCCTGGAGTGCCCCCGGGACGGGGAACACTGAAGCTTTCTTT. The encoded protein is CAWSAPGTGNTEAFF.

This clone was found once. This rearrangement joins TRBV6-4 to TRBJ1-1; D not resolved. Deletions cut 5 bases from V and 2 bases from J, with 18 bases between. This CDR3 comprises 16 residues. CDR1 and CDR2 from the germline V gene are MRHNA and SNTAGT. The CDR3 DNA reads TGTGCCAGCAGTTACTTTTCCTGGGGAATTAACACTGAAGCTTTCTTT. Amino acids: CASSYFSWGINTEAFF.

This clone was seen ten or more times. The rearrangement uses TRBV20-1 and TRBJ2-1; 9 bases agree with TRBD2. V dropped 3 bases and J dropped 3; count of bases not matched to a gene: 0. Per the germline V gene, CDR1 is DFQATT and CDR2 is SNEGSKA (reference sequence). The CDR3 is 13 amino acids. This CDR3 is CSARTSGYNEQFF. The CDR3 DNA sequence: TGCAGTGCTAGGACTAGCGGCTACAATGAGCAGTTCTTC.

This clone showed up just a few times. The junction departs from germline at one end; a sequencing error may be responsible. The V and J genes are TRBV6-1 and TRBJ1-2; the D is unclear. CDR3 length: 16 amino acids. Germline CDR1 MNHNS, CDR2 SASEGT. This CDR3 reads CASSDEARGVTDGNTF. CDR3 nucleotide sequence: TGTGCCAGCAGTGACGAGGCTCGTGGGGTCACTGATGGCAACACCTTC.

In its sample, this clone was seen many times. The genes are TRBV7-2 and TRBJ1-1; D is unclear. The germline V gene encodes CDR1 SGHTA and CDR2 FQGNSA. Trimming stripped 1 base from V and 12 bases from J, with 12 bases between. This CDR3 contains 12 residues. This CDR3 is CASSLGGAGTFF. Written as DNA, the CDR3 is TGTGCCAGCAGCTTAGGAGGCGCGGGGACTTTCTTT.

On this clone: Since no conserved phenylalanine or tryptophan closes the CDR3, a read error is the likely cause. The limits of the CDR3 on the DNA are not certain, so only TCRdb's listed CDR3 is given. The V call is TRBV6-1, the J call TRBJ1-2; the DNA was not compared with TRBD1, the D call given in the table. From germline, CDR1 is MNHNS and CDR2 SASEGT. Counting both end residues, the CDR3 totals 15 amino acids. CDR3: CASSEFGRRPYGYTL.

The count of this clone is one. This chain joins TRBV13 and TRBJ2-1; no firm D call. CDR3 length equals 12 residues. Germline V lookup: CDR1 PRHDT, CDR2 FYEKMQ (reference sequence). Trimming shortened V by 5 bases and J by 3 bases, and 5 bases separated the two germline ends. The DNA for the CDR3 is TGTGCCAGCAGCCGTGTCTACAATGAGCAGTTCTTC. Protein sequence: CASSRVYNEQFF.

By sample fraction, this clone is medium-sized. The V and J genes are TRBV7-3 and TRBJ1-2, with TRBD1 matching 7 bases. V was pared by 0 bases and J by 0 bases, with 1 base of the junction left unmatched. The germline CDR1 and CDR2 sequences are SGHTA and FQGTGA. This CDR3 region has 15 residues. CDR3 DNA: TGTGCCAGCAGCTTAACGGGACAGACTAACTATGGCTACACCTTC. Its protein is CASSLTGQTNYGYTF.

The rearrangement links TRBV6-1 to TRBJ2-1; D is undetermined. Germline V gene data show CDR1 as MNHNS and CDR2 as SASEGT. CDR3 length equals 14 residues. The V gene lost 5 bases and the J gene lost 5 bases, with 13 bases spanning the gap. CDR3 loop: CASSSALGHNEQFF. The CDR3 DNA sequence: TGTGCCAGCAGTTCAGCGTTAGGCCACAATGAGCAGTTCTTC.

This clone was observed many times. The genes are TRBV10-2 and TRBJ2-1; D might be TRBD1 or TRBD2, each matching 5 bases. The CDR3 is 16 amino acids. The germline V gene has CDR1 WSHSY and CDR2 SAAADI. V gave up 6 bases and J gave up 1 base, with 16 bases separating them. The CDR3 is CASSPGRWTSYNEQFF. CDR3 sequence (DNA): TGCGCCAGCAGCCCGGGACGATGGACTTCCTACAATGAGCAGTTCTTC.

A note on this clone: One end of the junction is discordant with germline, which a read error may explain. The chain links TRBV30 to TRBJ2-1; D ambiguous. The germline V gene encodes CDR1 GTSNPN and CDR2 SVGIG (reference sequence). The CDR3 extends over 13 amino acids. The CDR3 reads CAWVLAKYNEQLF. The CDR3 DNA reads TGTGCCTGGGTTCTTGCGAAATACAATGAGCAGTTATTC.

By its share, this clone is medium-sized. The chain uses TRBV6-1 and TRBJ1-1, with 9 bases lining up with TRBD1. The length of the CDR3 is 14 residues. V lost 2 bases, J lost 11 bases, and 9 bases stayed unmatched. Looked up from germline, CDR1 is MNHNS and CDR2 is SASEGT. CDR3 in amino acids: CASSETVPDRGAFF. CDR3 nucleotides: TGTGCCAGCAGTGAAACTGTCCCTGACAGGGGGGCTTTCTTT.

The sample holds many counts of this clone. The chain is built from TRBV28 and TRBJ2-7; perhaps TRBD2 as D (6 bases). The CDR3 contains 14 residues. The V gene lost 8 bases and the J gene lost 3 bases, with 17 bases spanning the gap. Germline V gene data show CDR1 as MDHEN and CDR2 as SYDVKM. The DNA for the CDR3 is TGTGCCAGCGGGGCCGCGGGATCGGTCTACGAGCAGTACTTC. Its translation is CASGAAGSVYEQYF.

This clone was observed at least ten times. This rearrangement joins TRBV6-4 to TRBJ2-1, with TRBD2 matching over 10 bases. The germline CDR1 and CDR2 sequences are MRHNA and SNTAGT. The trim removed 3 bases at V and 2 bases at J, leaving 1 base unmatched. This CDR3 has 15 residues. CDR3 coding DNA: TGTGCCAGCAGTGAAAGCGGGGGGGCCTACAATGAGCAGTTCTTC. It translates to CASSESGGAYNEQFF.

The CDR3 is CSAPDRGSSYEQYF. CDR3 DNA sequence: TGCAGTGCGCCGGACAGGGGGTCCTCCTACGAGCAGTACTTC. The chain has TRBV20-1 and TRBJ2-7; 10 positions agree with TRBD1. The CDR3 loop spans 14 amino acids. Germline V gene lookup returns CDR1 DFQATT and CDR2 SNEGSKA (reference sequence). V lost 6 bases, J lost 0 bases, and 5 bases stayed unmatched.

This clone was observed at least ten times. V usage is TRBV20-1 and J usage is TRBJ1-1; 7 bases map to TRBD1. The CDR3 contains 14 residues. V shed 5 bases, J shed 6 bases, and the junction held 12 bases outside the gene matches. CDR1 and CDR2 (germline): DFQATT, SNEGSKA (reference sequence). Here the CDR3 reads CSAPTGSIQPEAFF. The CDR3, as DNA: TGCAGTGCTCCGACAGGGTCCATCCAGCCTGAAGCTTTCTTT.